This entry lists 27 T cell receptor beta chains sequenced from one sample in a study of blood T cell repertoires in COVID-19. Data came from immunoSEQ multiplex PCR; TCRdb stores just in-frame clones and leaves some out. The table includes about 220,000 clones, 88% detected once. Sequenced: PBMCs or T cells enriched from blood (not recorded which). The receptor source for this set is a woman aged 45 to 65 with acute COVID-19.

The V and J genes are TRBV28 and TRBJ1-6; TRBD1 matches 9 bases. J was trimmed by 8 bases and V by 6 bases; bases with no gene match: 5. The CDR3 consists of 14 residues. Germline V gene lookup returns CDR1 MDHEN and CDR2 SYDVKM. The CDR3, as DNA: TGTGCCAGCAGCCCGGGGACAGGGTATTCACCCCTCCACTTT. Translating gives CASSPGTGYSPLHF.

The CDR3 loop reads CASSYRQASWTGELFF. DNA of the CDR3: TGTGCCAGCAGTTATCGACAGGCGAGTTGGACCGGGGAGCTGTTTTTT. The chain joins TRBV27 to TRBJ2-2; weak D call: TRBD1 (6 bases). This CDR3 comprises 16 residues. Trimming shortened V by 4 bases and J by 5 bases, and 17 bases separated the two germline ends. Germline CDR1 is MNHEY and CDR2 is SMNVEV (reference sequence).

The chain employs TRBV11-3 and TRBJ2-5; 8 positions agree with TRBD1. Trimming took 5 bases from V and 5 from J; bases not matched to a gene: 10. CDR1 and CDR2 (germline): SGHNT, YENEEA. The CDR3 is 15 residues long. The CDR3 region has the DNA TGTGCCAGCAGCGCCGGACAGGGAGGTTGGGAGACCCAGTACTTC. Translating gives CASSAGQGGWETQYF.

The chain carries TRBV28 and TRBJ2-1; D gene unclear. The CDR3 runs 14 residues. V was trimmed by 5 bases and J by 3 bases, leaving 11 bases between them. Germline values: CDR1 MDHEN, CDR2 SYDVKM. CDR3 in amino acids: CASSPRVYYNEQFF. The CDR3 region has the DNA TGTGCCAGCAGTCCCCGGGTTTACTACAATGAGCAGTTCTTC.

The chain couples TRBV4-1 to TRBJ2-2; D is ambiguous. The V gene's germline CDR1 is MGHRA and CDR2 YSYEKL. The CDR3 has 14 amino acids. V was pared by 4 bases and J by 3 bases, with 9 bases between. CDR3 sequence reads: CASSPSADTGELFF. The DNA of the CDR3 is TGCGCCAGCAGCCCCTCCGCAGACACCGGGGAGCTGTTTTTT.

The chain combines TRBV27 with TRBJ2-7, with 13 nucleotides matching TRBD2. J was trimmed by 5 bases and V by 4 bases; bases with no gene match: 8. This CDR3 is built from 16 residues. Germline V lookup: CDR1 MNHEY, CDR2 SMNVEV (reference sequence). Written as DNA, the CDR3 is TGTGCCAGCAGTTCCATACTAGCGGGAGGGCCGGACGAGCAGTACTTC. Its translation is CASSSILAGGPDEQYF.

The V and J genes are TRBV7-9 and TRBJ2-2; TRBD2 agrees at 7 bases. The germline CDR1 and CDR2 sequences are SEHNR and FQNEAQ (reference sequence). Unmatched junction bases numbered 13, after V lost 3 bases and J lost 3 bases. The CDR3 has 18 amino acids. CDR3 amino acids: CASSFWSGRKKDTGELFF. CDR3 DNA: TGTGCCAGCAGCTTTTGGTCCGGGAGGAAGAAGGACACCGGGGAGCTGTTTTTT.

This chain uses TRBV6-1 with TRBJ2-5; 7 nucleotides agree with TRBD2. V was clipped by 3 bases and J by 5 bases; unmatched bases: 9. The CDR3 loop spans 15 amino acids. From germline, CDR1 is MNHNS and CDR2 SASEGT. The CDR3 coding sequence is TGTGCCAGCAGTGAGGCGGGCGGGAGAGGGGAGACCCAGTACTTC. Its protein product is CASSEAGGRGETQYF.

The genes are TRBV18 and TRBJ2-2, with 9 bases aligning to TRBD2. Germline-derived CDR1 and CDR2 are KGHSH and LQKENI. This CDR3 contains 15 residues. V was clipped by 10 bases and J by 1 base; unmatched bases: 7. Here the CDR3 DNA reads TGTGCCACCCCTCGACTAGCGGAGAACACCGGGGAGCTGTTTTTT. It specifies CATPRLAENTGELFF.

Concerning this clone itself: Other DNA sequences from this sample encode an identical CDR3 as well. The chain employs TRBV7-2 and TRBJ2-7; weak D call: TRBD2 (6 bases). Deletions cut 1 base from V and 1 base from J, with 11 bases between. CDR1 and CDR2 (germline): SGHTA, FQGNSA. CDR3 length equals 15 residues. The CDR3 loop is CASSLGGTASYEQYF. The DNA of the CDR3 is TGTGCCAGCAGCTTAGGCGGGACGGCATCCTACGAGCAGTACTTC. The whole variable domain, filled in from reference TRBV7-2 and TRBJ2-7, reads GAGVSQSPSNKVTEKGKDVELRCDPISGHTALYWYRQSLGQGLEFLIYFQGNSAPDKSGLPSDRFSAERTGGSVSTLTIQRTQQEDSAVYLCASSLGGTASYEQYFGPGTRLTVT.

The CDR3 protein is CASTLGYRGRQPQHF. The CDR3 DNA follows: TGTGCCAGTACCCTGGGGTACAGGGGAAGGCAGCCCCAGCATTTT. This chain uses TRBV19 with TRBJ1-5; 7 bases fit TRBD1. The germline gives CDR1 LNHDA, CDR2 SQIVND (reference sequence). After removal of 7 bases from V and 7 bases from J, the junction contained 13 bases not matched to a gene. This CDR3 is built from 15 residues.

The chain links TRBV10-2 to TRBJ2-7; D might be TRBD2 (5 bases). The CDR3 has 15 amino acids. Trimming left V 6 bases short and J 6 bases short, with 21 bases between. Germline V gene data show CDR1 as WSHSY and CDR2 as SAAADI. Written as DNA, the CDR3 is TGCGCCAGCAGGGACCTCGAGGGCCCCTCGGGCGAGCAGTACTTC. Translated, it gives CASRDLEGPSGEQYF.

The V call is TRBV5-1, the J call TRBJ1-2; D is uncertain. V was pared by 2 bases and J by 4 bases, with 21 bases between. The germline gives CDR1 SGHRS, CDR2 YFSETQ. The CDR3 covers 17 residues. Here the CDR3 DNA reads TGCGCCAGCAGCTTCAGCTCGCGGGATATAGCACGCTATGGCTACACCTTC. Protein sequence: CASSFSSRDIARYGYTF.

In DNA, the CDR3 is TGTGCCAGCAGTTTGGACAGGGCGGATGGCTACACCTTC. This translates into CASSLDRADGYTF. This chain uses TRBV28 with TRBJ1-2, with 8 positions matching TRBD1. The germline gives CDR1 MDHEN, CDR2 SYDVKM. The J segment lost 6 bases and the V segment lost 3 bases, leaving 3 bases of the junction unmatched. The CDR3 is made up of 13 amino acids.

The chain joins TRBV5-4 to TRBJ2-1; TRBD2 matches at 7 bases. J gave up 2 bases and V 5 bases, and 4 bases lay outside the gene matches. This CDR3 contains 14 residues. From germline, CDR1 is SGHNT and CDR2 YYREEE (reference sequence). Here the CDR3 reads CASSPTSAYNEQFF. The CDR3 coding sequence is TGTGCCAGCAGTCCTACTAGCGCCTACAATGAGCAGTTCTTC.

Written as DNA, the CDR3 is TGTGCCAGAAGCCCGACATTAAGGGACAGGGGCTATAGCAATCAGCCCCAGCATTTT. It yields the protein CARSPTLRDRGYSNQPQHF. The J gene is TRBJ1-5, the V gene TRBV5-3; 10 bases match TRBD1. TRBV5-3 is an ORF, and what it does is uncertain. CDR3 length equals 19 residues. J gave up 0 bases and V 4 bases, and 13 bases lay outside the gene matches.

This chain joins TRBV5-6 and TRBJ1-4; D remains unclear. Per the germline V gene, CDR1 is SGHDT and CDR2 is YYEEEE. V was trimmed by 4 bases and J by 4 bases, leaving 14 bases between them. The CDR3 length is 15 residues. The CDR3 protein is CASSPSGRGNEKLFF. The CDR3 nucleotides read TGTGCCAGCAGCCCATCGGGCCGGGGTAATGAAAAACTGTTTTTT. The full variable domain, rest sourced from reference TRBV5-6 and TRBJ1-4, is DAGVTQSPTHLIKTRGQQVTLRCSPKSGHDTVSWYQQALGQGPQFIFQYYEEEERQRGNFPDRFSGHQFPNYSSELNVNALLLGDSALYLCASSPSGRGNEKLFFGSGTQLSVL.

This chain joins TRBV7-2 and TRBJ2-7; 7 bases fit TRBD1. This CDR3 region has 14 residues. Germline lookup yields CDR1 SGHTA and CDR2 FQGNSA. The trim removed 2 bases at V and 3 bases at J, leaving 4 bases unmatched. The CDR3 DNA follows: TGTGCCAGCAGCTTACAGGGACAGATCTACGAGCAGTACTTC. Its protein is CASSLQGQIYEQYF.

This clone was seen a handful of times. The chain carries TRBV19 and TRBJ1-3; 10 bases fit TRBD1. The junction had 16 bases not matched to a gene; V was cut back by 4 bases and J by 4 bases. Germline loops: CDR1 LNHDA, CDR2 SQIVND (reference sequence). The CDR3 runs 19 residues. In DNA, the CDR3 is TGTGCCAGTAGTACCCCGGGACAGGGGACCATCTTAAAGGGAAACACCATATATTTT. This codes for CASSTPGQGTILKGNTIYF.

The gene calls are TRBV5-1 and TRBJ2-1; TRBD2 aligns across 12 bases. Per germline, CDR1 SGHRS and CDR2 YFSETQ. The V and J ends lost 4 bases and 3 bases, in that order; junction bases with no gene match: 5. The CDR3 extends over 16 amino acids. CDR3 DNA sequence: TGCGCCAGCAGCCTAACTAGCGGGAGGTTCTACAATGAGCAGTTCTTC. Its protein is CASSLTSGRFYNEQFF.

The chain has TRBV2 and TRBJ2-7; D might be TRBD2 (6 bases). The length of the CDR3 is 14 residues. Looked up from germline, CDR1 is SNHLY and CDR2 is FYNNEI. V was cut by 7 bases and J by 0 bases, with 13 bases left in between. The chain's CDR3 is CASNSGTFSYEQYF. The CDR3 DNA reads as TGTGCCAGCAATTCCGGGACTTTCTCCTACGAGCAGTACTTC. The variable domain in full, completed from reference TRBV2 and TRBJ2-7, reads EPEVTQTPSHQVTQMGQEVILRCVPISNHLYFYWYRQILGQKVEFLVSFYNNEISEKSEIFDDQFSVERPDGSNFTLKIRSTKLEDSAMYFCASNSGTFSYEQYFGPGTRLTVT.

The chain has TRBV27 and TRBJ2-7, with TRBD2 matching 15 bases. Germline V gene sequence: CDR1 MNHEY, CDR2 SMNVEV (reference sequence). Germline trimming cut 5 bases from V and 0 bases from J; bases unmatched to any gene: 8. The CDR3 has 18 residues. CDR3 residues: CASSPSGTSGRSSYEQYF. DNA of the CDR3: TGTGCCAGCAGTCCTTCCGGGACTAGCGGGAGGAGCTCCTACGAGCAGTACTTC.

This clone is a singleton in its sample. The chain employs TRBV5-1 and TRBJ2-1; D is possibly TRBD1 (6 bases). This CDR3 is 15 amino acids long. Germline V gene data show CDR1 as SGHRS and CDR2 as YFSETQ. V lost 4 bases to trimming and J lost 3 bases, with 14 bases between them. The CDR3 coding sequence is TGCGCCAGCAGCCCTATGGACAGAAACTACAATGAGCAGTTCTTC. It specifies CASSPMDRNYNEQFF.

This rearrangement joins TRBV7-3 to TRBJ1-2; TRBD1 matches 7 bases. Trimming cost V 5 bases and J 0 bases; bases outside gene matches: 3. Germline V gene lookup returns CDR1 SGHTA and CDR2 FQGTGA. The CDR3 has 14 amino acids. The CDR3 coding sequence is TGTGCCAGCAGCACAGGGACAGCTAACTATGGCTACACCTTC. Translating gives CASSTGTANYGYTF.

The chain is built from TRBV5-1 and TRBJ2-7; D is undetermined. This CDR3 is built from 11 residues. The V end was cut by 4 bases, the J end by 4 bases, with 6 bases between. Germline-derived CDR1 and CDR2 are SGHRS and YFSETQ. This CDR3 is CASSGQYEQYF. The DNA of the CDR3 is TGCGCCAGCAGCGGTCAGTACGAGCAGTACTTC. Full variable domain (rest looked up from reference TRBV5-1 and TRBJ2-7): KAGVTQTPRYLIKTRGQQVTLSCSPISGHRSVSWYQQTPGQGLQFLFEYFSETQRNKGNFPGRFSGRQFSNSRSEMNVSTLELGDSALYLCASSGQYEQYFGPGTRLTVT.

This clone came up once. This chain connects TRBV30 to TRBJ2-7, with 12 bases that match TRBD1. CDR1 GTSNPN and CDR2 SVGIG come from the germline V gene (reference sequence). V shed 8 bases, J shed 4 bases, and the junction held 9 bases outside the gene matches. This CDR3 spans 14 amino acids. CDR3 sequence (DNA): TGTGCCCTGGGGTGGGGACAGGGGGCTTACGAGCAGTACTTC. This sequence encodes CALGWGQGAYEQYF.

In this sample, this clone turned up a few times. CDR3 DNA sequence: TGTGCCAGCATACCGGGACAGGGAATTGGGGCCAACGTCCTGACTTTC. It is translated as CASIPGQGIGANVLTF. This chain joins TRBV7-9 and TRBJ2-6; TRBD1 matches 9 bases. CDR1 SEHNR and CDR2 FQNEAQ come from the germline V gene (reference sequence). V shed 7 bases and J 3 bases; nucleotides not matched to a gene: 7. This CDR3 contains 16 residues.